The clone carrying this TCR beta chain was recorded many times. Its target is not known. Arm-PCR of CDR3 regions and iRepertoire HTBI primers were the basis on which TCR beta libraries were built. TCRdb processed the multiplex PCR reads anew with MiXCR; each CDR3 protein has one entry. The data hold fewer than 650,000 distinct CDR3 sequences, with around 16% observed a single time. This sample is drawn from a study of regulatory T cells in long-lasting Graves disease. General study results and limits: Persistent Graves' patients showed a TCR diversity that was lower than that of newly diagnosed ones.

Sample time point: newly diagnosed GD, antithyroid drugs for less than 3 months. Researchers made the TCR library from RNA that was extracted from PBMCs. The V and J ends lost 5 bases and 2 bases respectively, with 15 bases between them. Germline V gene sequence: CDR1 DFQATT, CDR2 SNEGSKA (reference sequence). This CDR3 comprises 14 residues. The same specimen was also included in a second study, on T cells in Graves' hyperthyroidism and ophthalmopathy. As that study records: Graves' hyperthyroidism qualified as stable when ophthalmopathy did not progress within 18 months.

The specimen comprised peripheral blood mononuclear cells (PBMCs), sampled at new diagnosis, from a patient treated with antithyroid drugs. The TCR originated in a man younger than 35 with Graves disease. This chain links TRBV20-1 with TRBJ2-5, with D perhaps matching TRBD1 or TRBD2 (5 bases each). CDR3 in amino acids: CSASPRDVQETQYF. The DNA of the CDR3 is TGCAGTGCTTCCCCCCGGGACGTACAAGAGACCCAGTACTTC.